This T cell receptor (beta chain) is from a study of cytomegalovirus exposure and HLA in healthy donors. V was clipped by 0 bases and J by 2 bases, with 7 bases between them. CDR1 SGHDN and CDR2 FVKESK come from the germline V gene. The CDR3 contains 14 residues. TCRdb's copy holds only in-frame clones and misses some; the assay was immunoSEQ multiplex PCR. The sample includes approximately 240,000 clones, about 89% of them seen just once. The sequence derives from a woman aged 18-29 years in good health and CMV-seronegative. The specimen sequenced was PBMCs. The chain recombines TRBV14 with TRBJ1-2, with D maybe TRBD1 (6 bases). The CDR3 reads CASSQDTGNYGYTF. The CDR3 region has the DNA TGTGCCAGCAGCCAAGACACAGGGAACTATGGCTACACCTTC.